This T cell receptor beta chain originates from a study of Tregs in tolerant kidney transplant recipients (dated by TCRdb to the late 2010s). Concerning the study at large: The study applied TCRbeta sequencing to find donor-specific regulatory T cells before combined kidney and bone marrow transplantation and then followed those same cells after transplant. The research as a whole found: For some patients the PCR primers changed over time, which made it impossible to compare the samples from those patients at the nucleotide level. Donor-specific Treg expansion was found to exceed global Treg expansion in tolerant patients, suggesting antigen-driven rather than nonspecific expansion. The most biologically relevant and donor-specific TCRbeta repertoire appeared to be identified by expanding Tregs with activated donor B cells. Because only a small number of patients were included, the study had limitations, and the results will need to be validated in larger populations as well as under other immunosuppression protocols. Biological reproducibility was not directly assessed, although technical replication error appeared to be minimal.

Related donors were used in the transplants with nonmyeloablative bone marrow transplantation, and mixed chimerism was transient in the human trials. Thawed PBMCs were FACS-sorted into unstimulated Tregs (CD4+CD25+CD127-), CD4+ non-Tregs (CD4+CD25-), CD4 cells and CD8 cells. The patients were several recipients of combined kidney and bone marrow transplants from the ITN036ST trial, and samples were available only from these trial subjects. Healthy control blood was processed by Ficoll density gradient to PBMCs and cryopreserved; patient PBMCs were collected before and after transplant. The germline V end is reduced by 5 bases and the J end by 9 bases; junction bases left unmatched: 14. CDR1 and CDR2, per the germline V gene (reference sequence), are PRHDT and FYEKMQ. The CDR3 has 16 amino acids, counting the end cysteine and phenylalanine. The read is trimmed to its CDR3 DNA, 48 bases read in frame from base 1.

This clone showed up just a few times. Its antigen is still unknown. No per-base quality is available; no much larger clone lies one base away. For TCRbeta CDR3 sequencing, genomic DNA was extracted from sorted cells using the QIAGEN DNeasy Blood and Tissue Kit. Through immunoSEQ, high-throughput TCRbeta CDR3 sequencing was done commercially, including PCR amplification with internal controls and bias correction. The published analysis was carried out like this. Unique productive TCRbeta sequences were defined by CDR3 nucleotide sequence where primers matched, otherwise by CDR3 amino acid sequence with Vbeta and Jbeta genes. Sorting error was corrected by removing sequences shared between sorted populations at a frequency ratio of 2:1 or less, and the remaining shared sequences were assigned to the higher population. A sequence counted as donor-reactive if, in CFSE-low cells, the sequence had a frequency of at least 0.01% and was expanded at least 5-fold compared with unstimulated cells. Jensen-Shannon divergence, calculated on the top 100 TCRbeta sequences ranked by frequency, was used to quantify repertoire divergence. For samples with multiple sequencing runs, sorting error was corrected in each run separately before the runs were combined. TCRdb retrieved this table from immuneACCESS and kept in-frame rearrangements only. Not all clones are present; in checked studies, unresolved V genes account for under half, and no reason is known for the remainder. That table is the source of V, J and clone size, and D and trimming were worked out from the DNA. Recorded for this sample are roughly 52,000 clones; 91% of them occurred a single time. Around 15% of the sample is in the top ten clones.

The receptor was isolated from a human patient who received a combined kidney and bone marrow transplant. Some T cells may be donor cells from the graft after a transplant. This chain is built from TRBV13 and TRBJ2-5, and 11 junction bases match TRBD2. The sequenced sample was CD8+ T cells from blood (PBMCs), obtained 24 months after the transplant. The CDR3 loop reads CASSQSGTSGLGAQYF. The DNA reads as follows: TGTGCCAGCAGCCAAAGCGGGACTAGCGGTCTAGGGGCCCAGTACTTC.